This T cell receptor beta chain was obtained from a study of immune evolution from preneoplasia to lung adenocarcinoma. Background on the study: HLA loss of heterozygosity: approximately 7.5% AIS, about 15% MIA, around 35% ADC, none AAH.

TCRdb's table, derived via immunoSEQ multiplex PCR, lists solely in-frame clones and lacks some. The sample records about 2,000 clones, 75% to 85% being singletons. After pathologic assessment, macro-dissection selected premalignant or tumor cells for extraction. The CDR3 runs 16 residues. J was trimmed by 1 base and V by 6 bases; bases with no gene match: 5. The V gene's germline CDR1 is SNHLY and CDR2 FYNNEI. Whole-study findings and limits: From normal lung to invasive adenocarcinoma, top clone frequencies appeared to decrease. Highest clonality occurred in KRAS-mutant, not EGFR-mutant or double wild-type, nodules.

A remark on this clone: Its target is unknown.

The V gene is TRBV2, the J gene TRBJ2-5, with 13 positions matching TRBD2. The sequenced sample was FFPE minimally invasive lung adenocarcinoma tissue. The origin of this receptor is a person aged 55-79 years with lung adenocarcinoma. The CDR3 is CASRMGLAGFQETQYF. The CDR3 region has the DNA TGTGCCAGCAGGATGGGACTAGCGGGGTTCCAAGAGACCCAGTACTTC. Looking up the rest from reference TRBV2 and TRBJ2-5 gives the full variable domain: EPEVTQTPSHQVTQMGQEVILRCVPISNHLYFYWYRQILGQKVEFLVSFYNNEISEKSEIFDDQFSVERPDGSNFTLKIRSTKLEDSAMYFCASRMGLAGFQETQYFGPGTRLLVL.